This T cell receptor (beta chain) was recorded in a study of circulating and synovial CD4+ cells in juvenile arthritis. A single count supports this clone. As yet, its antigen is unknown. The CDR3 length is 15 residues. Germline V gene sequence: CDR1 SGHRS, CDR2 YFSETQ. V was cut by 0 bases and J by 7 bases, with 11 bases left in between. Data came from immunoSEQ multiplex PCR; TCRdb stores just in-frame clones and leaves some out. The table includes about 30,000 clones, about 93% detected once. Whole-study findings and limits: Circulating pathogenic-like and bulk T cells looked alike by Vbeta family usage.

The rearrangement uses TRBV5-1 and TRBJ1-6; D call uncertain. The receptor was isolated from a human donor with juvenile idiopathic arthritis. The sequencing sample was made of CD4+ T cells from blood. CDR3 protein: CASSLAGTLNSPLHF. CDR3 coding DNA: TGCGCCAGCAGCTTGGCCGGTACTCTGAATTCACCCCTCCACTTT.